These 10 T cell receptor beta chains were all obtained from the same sample, sequenced in a study of early T cells in non-severe SARS-CoV-2 infection. TCRdb re-called the 5' RACE reads through MiXCR, storing one row per CDR3 protein. Among approximately 28,000 distinct CDR3 sequences, around 6% were seen once, and the ten largest hold about 35%. The material was whole blood, obtained at baseline. All receptors derive from an adult who was a healthcare worker with PCR-confirmed SARS-CoV-2 infection or an uninfected control (not recorded which).

The rearrangement uses TRBV11-3 and TRBJ2-1, with TRBD2 identical over 10 bases. Germline V CDR1 and CDR2: SGHNT, YENEEA. The CDR3 is made up of 16 amino acids. V dropped 4 bases and J dropped 5; count of bases not matched to a gene: 8. CDR3 sequence: CASSWSSGRAHNEQFF. CDR3 DNA sequence: TGTGCCAGCAGCTGGTCCAGCGGGAGGGCCCACAATGAGCAGTTCTTC.

This clonotype came up many times. The rearrangement joins TRBV6-1 to TRBJ2-7; D possibly uses TRBD1 or TRBD2 (5 bases each). Trimming pared 8 bases from V and 0 bases from J, leaving 11 bases between. The germline V gene has CDR1 MNHNS and CDR2 SASEGT. The CDR3 spans 13 residues. This CDR3 is CASRDGNSYEQYF. CDR3 nucleotide sequence: TGTGCCAGCCGGGACGGGAACTCCTACGAGCAGTACTTC.

This clonotype was observed many times. The chain joins TRBV12-3 or TRBV12-4 to TRBJ1-5; 9 nucleotides align to TRBD1. The V gene end was trimmed by 2 bases and the J gene end by 6 bases; junction bases not matched to a gene: 5. The CDR3 is 15 residues long. CDR3 in amino acids: CASSLRDRAVQPQHF. The CDR3 DNA reads as TGTGCCAGCAGTTTACGGGACAGGGCCGTTCAGCCCCAGCATTTT.

This clonotype showed up many times. The chain couples TRBV12-3 or TRBV12-4 to TRBJ2-1; 10 bases match TRBD2. The J segment lost 8 bases and the V segment lost 6 bases, leaving 13 bases of the junction unmatched. The CDR3 contains 16 residues. This chain's CDR3 is CASSPDLTGTSDEQFF. The CDR3 nucleotides read TGTGCCAGCAGCCCTGACCTCACCGGGACTAGCGATGAGCAGTTCTTC.

This clonotype was counted many times. The chain links TRBV6-6 to TRBJ2-5; 16 bases map to TRBD2. CDR3 size: 17 residues. J gave up 5 bases and V 4 bases, and 7 bases lay outside the gene matches. Germline V gene data show CDR1 as MNHNY and CDR2 as SVGAGI (reference sequence). CDR3: CASSSGLAGGPGETQYF. The CDR3 nucleotides read TGTGCCAGCAGTTCGGGACTAGCGGGAGGGCCAGGGGAGACCCAGTACTTC.

This clonotype was picked up many times. The V and J genes are TRBV7-3 and TRBJ1-6, with a weak D call TRBD1 (6 bases). V was shortened by 4 bases and J by 10 bases, with 14 bases between the two germline ends. The CDR3 length is 14 residues. Per the germline V gene, CDR1 is SGHTA and CDR2 is FQGTGA. CDR3 nucleotides: TGTGCCAGCAGCTCGACAGGATCCAGGTCACCCCTCCACTTT. This encodes CASSSTGSRSPLHF.

The rearrangement joins TRBV15 to TRBJ1-5; no clear D. This CDR3 region has 15 residues. The V end was cut by 3 bases, the J end by 5 bases, with 14 bases between. CDR1 is LNHNV and CDR2 is YYDKDF in the germline V gene (reference sequence). The CDR3 DNA is TGTGCCACCAGCAGGACCTCAAGTGGTTATCAGCCCCAGCATTTT. Its translation: CATSRTSSGYQPQHF.

The chain has TRBV7-2 and TRBJ2-7; D gene ambiguous. CDR3 length: 15 residues. Germline assignment: CDR1 SGHTA and CDR2 FQGNSA. The ends were cut back, 5 bases at V and 2 bases at J, with 16 bases in the middle. CDR3 sequence reads: CASSPQFLPPYEQYF. The CDR3 nucleotides read TGTGCCAGCAGCCCGCAGTTTTTGCCCCCCTACGAGCAGTACTTC.

This clonotype was counted at least ten times. This chain connects TRBV20-1 to TRBJ2-1; 15 bases fit TRBD2. Trimming cost V 4 bases and J 0 bases; bases outside gene matches: 7. The CDR3 is 18 residues long. Germline assignment: CDR1 DFQATT and CDR2 SNEGSKA (reference sequence). The CDR3: CSATGTSGGSSSYNEQFF. CDR3 nucleotide sequence: TGCAGTGCTACCGGGACTAGCGGGGGGTCGAGCTCCTACAATGAGCAGTTCTTC.

A word on this clonotype: Being one base from a much bigger clone, this may be a read error. This rearrangement joins TRBV19 to TRBJ2-4; 10 positions match TRBD1. CDR1 is LNHDA, CDR2 SQIVND, per germline (reference sequence). This CDR3 spans 14 amino acids. After removal of 6 bases from V and 8 bases from J, the junction contained 7 bases not matched to a gene. The CDR3 is CASSQTGGIDIQYF. The DNA for the CDR3 is TGTGCCAGTAGCCAGACAGGGGGCATCGACATTCAGTACTTC. Using reference TRBV19 and TRBJ2-4 for the parts outside the CDR3, the full variable domain is DGGITQSPKYLFRKEGQNVTLSCEQNLNHDAMYWYRQDPGQGLRLIYYSQIVNDFQKGDIAEGYSVSREKKESFPLTVTSAQKNPTAFYLCASSQTGGIDIQYFGAGTRLSVL.